These 18 T cell receptor beta chains were sequenced from one sample in a study of PD-1 blockade in classical Hodgkin lymphoma. The repertoire was sequenced with immunoSEQ multiplex PCR; TCRdb's copy has only in-frame clones and lacks some. The table lists about 150,000 clones, around 73% of them singletons, with roughly 8.4% in the top ten. Relapse was seen in all patients after autologous stem cell transplantation, and brentuximab vedotin exposure was variable. The source was peripheral blood mononuclear cells (PBMCs), collected before the second cycle of nivolumab. These TCRs come from a human donor with classical Hodgkin lymphoma.

The V and J genes are TRBV11-3 and TRBJ2-5, with D maybe TRBD1 (6 bases). Germline-derived CDR1 and CDR2 are SGHNT and YENEEA. This CDR3 has 14 amino acids. The germline V and J ends were trimmed by 5 bases and 5 bases, with 15 bases remaining between them. The CDR3 bases are TGTGCCAGCAGCCCCGCAGGGGTCGGGGAGACCCAGTACTTC. It translates to CASSPAGVGETQYF.

V is TRBV18 and J is TRBJ2-5; D is ambiguous. Germline V gene sequence: CDR1 KGHSH, CDR2 LQKENI. Trimming removed 2 bases at V and 1 base at J, with 5 bases between. The CDR3 runs to 13 residues. The DNA for the CDR3 is TGTGCCAGCTCACCAGGCAGCCAAGAGACCCAGTACTTC. This encodes CASSPGSQETQYF.

The V and J genes are TRBV7-9 and TRBJ2-7; TRBD1 matches at 9 bases. The V and J ends lost 5 bases and 1 base, in that order; junction bases with no gene match: 9. From germline, CDR1 is SEHNR and CDR2 FQNEAQ (reference sequence). This CDR3 has 16 residues. CDR3 protein: CASSVRSGTGSYEQYF. The CDR3 nucleotides read TGTGCCAGCAGCGTTCGTTCCGGGACAGGGTCCTACGAGCAGTACTTC.

The chain uses TRBV6-5 and TRBJ1-3; maybe TRBD1 (5 bases). The CDR3 covers 14 residues. Germline values: CDR1 MNHEY, CDR2 SVGAGI. V lost 6 bases, J lost 1 base, and 10 bases lay in between. CDR3 nucleotides: TGTGCCAGCAGCCTCGGGGGATCTGGAAACACCATATATTTT. Its protein product is CASSLGGSGNTIYF.

The rearrangement uses TRBV6-1 and TRBJ1-2; 8 nucleotides line up with TRBD1. V was pared by 3 bases and J by 5 bases, with 14 bases of the junction left unmatched. The CDR3 extends over 17 amino acids. CDR1 is MNHNS and CDR2 is SASEGT in the germline V gene. The DNA of the CDR3 is TGTGCCAGCAGTGAGATCTGGACAGGGACCGTCGAGTATGGCTACACCTTC. This gives the protein CASSEIWTGTVEYGYTF.

This clone was picked up one time. The chain combines TRBV7-2 with TRBJ1-6, with D possibly being TRBD1 (6 bases). Germline CDR1 SGHTA, CDR2 FQGNSA. The CDR3 length is 16 residues. V lost 5 bases and J 6 bases, leaving 17 bases between the germline ends. Here the CDR3 reads CASSTRGAGTNSPLHF. The CDR3 region has the DNA TGTGCCAGCAGCACACGGGGGGCCGGAACTAATTCACCCCTCCACTTT.

The count of this clone is one. The gene calls are TRBV19 and TRBJ1-4; D gene unclear. The V and J ends lost 3 bases and 8 bases respectively, with 19 bases between them. The CDR3 has 16 amino acids. The germline V gene has CDR1 LNHDA and CDR2 SQIVND (reference sequence). This CDR3 is CASSISRAGGREKLFF. Written as DNA, the CDR3 is TGTGCCAGTAGTATTTCGCGGGCAGGTGGGAGAGAAAAACTGTTTTTT.

In DNA, the CDR3 is TGTGCCAGCAGCTTAGAGGGACAGGGCACCGGGGAGCTGTTTTTT. This translates into CASSLEGQGTGELFF. The V gene is TRBV9, the J gene TRBJ2-2; 9 nucleotides agree with TRBD1. Trimming removed 4 bases from V and 4 bases from J; junction bases left unmatched: 5. The CDR3 is 15 residues long. Germline V gene sequence: CDR1 SGDLS, CDR2 YYNGEE. The full variable domain, in which reference TRBV9 and TRBJ2-2 provide the parts outside the CDR3, is DSGVTQTPKHLITATGQRVTLRCSPRSGDLSVYWYQQSLDQGLQFLIQYYNGEERAKGNILERFSAQQFPDLHSELNLSSLELGDSALYFCASSLEGQGTGELFFGEGSRLTVL.

This rearrangement joins TRBV25-1 to TRBJ2-3; 11 bases line up with TRBD1. The CDR3 contains 15 residues. V shed 4 bases, J shed 5 bases, and the junction held 5 bases outside the gene matches. Per germline, CDR1 MGHDK and CDR2 SYGVNS. This CDR3 is CASSGWTGGVDTQYF. Here the CDR3 DNA reads TGTGCCAGCAGTGGTTGGACAGGGGGCGTAGATACGCAGTATTTT.

The V gene is TRBV2, the J gene TRBJ2-6, with D possibly TRBD2 on 6 matching bases. Trimming stripped 8 bases from V and 0 bases from J, with 20 bases between. The CDR3 has 18 amino acids. CDR1 is SNHLY, CDR2 FYNNEI, per germline. The CDR3 reads CASRRYGGSLSGANVLTF. CDR3 DNA sequence: TGTGCCAGCCGCAGATATGGAGGGTCCCTCTCTGGGGCCAACGTCCTGACTTTC. Based on the CDR3 plus reference TRBV2 and TRBJ2-6, the full variable domain is EPEVTQTPSHQVTQMGQEVILRCVPISNHLYFYWYRQILGQKVEFLVSFYNNEISEKSEIFDDQFSVERPDGSNFTLKIRSTKLEDSAMYFCASRRYGGSLSGANVLTFGAGSRLTVL.

The chain couples TRBV18 to TRBJ2-7, with 7 bases aligning to TRBD1. Trimming at V came to 4 bases and at J to 2 bases, leaving 5 bases not matched to a gene. The CDR3 loop spans 14 amino acids. CDR1 is KGHSH and CDR2 is LQKENI in the germline V gene. The CDR3 nucleotides read TGTGCCAGCTCACAACCGACAGGGACCTACGAGCAGTACTTC. Amino acid sequence: CASSQPTGTYEQYF.

This clone was observed a few times. The chain links TRBV7-9 to TRBJ2-7; D call uncertain. Germline V lookup: CDR1 SEHNR, CDR2 FQNEAQ (reference sequence). The CDR3 is made up of 12 amino acids. The V gene lost 5 bases and the J gene lost 2 bases, with 7 bases spanning the gap. CDR3 region: CASSPRTYEQYF. In DNA form, the CDR3 reads TGTGCCAGCAGCCCGCGGACCTACGAGCAGTACTTC.

The chain joins TRBV6-1 to TRBJ2-7, with D unresolved. Germline V CDR1 and CDR2: MNHNS, SASEGT. Trimming stripped 7 bases from V and 0 bases from J, with 10 bases between. The CDR3 consists of 13 residues. The CDR3 sequence is CASTGPSSYEQYF. DNA for the CDR3: TGTGCCAGCACCGGCCCCAGCTCCTACGAGCAGTACTTC.

As DNA, the CDR3 is TGCGCCAGCAGCTTGGTGCTAGCGGGGTACAATGAGCAGTTCTTC. Amino acid sequence: CASSLVLAGYNEQFF. The J gene is TRBJ2-1, the V gene TRBV5-1, with 9 bases aligning to TRBD2. After removal of 0 bases from V and 4 bases from J, the junction contained 2 bases not matched to a gene. CDR1 and CDR2 (germline): SGHRS, YFSETQ. The CDR3 is 15 residues long.

The chain couples TRBV7-7 to TRBJ2-5, with D unresolved. Trimming cost V 5 bases and J 5 bases, with 9 bases left between them. From germline, CDR1 is SSHAT and CDR2 FNYEAQ (reference sequence). The CDR3 length is 12 residues. The CDR3 DNA follows: TGTGCCAGCAGCGCCGGATCGGAGACCCAGTACTTC. Encoded protein: CASSAGSETQYF. Full variable domain (rest looked up from reference TRBV7-7 and TRBJ2-5): GAGVSQSPRYKVTKRGQDVTLRCDPISSHATLYWYQQALGQGPEFLTYFNYEAQPDKSGLPSDRFSAERPEGSISTLTIQRTEQRDSAMYRCASSAGSETQYFGPGTRLLVL.

The chain uses TRBV7-2 and TRBJ2-7; 7 positions agree with TRBD2. From germline, CDR1 is SGHTA and CDR2 FQGNSA. V was clipped by 3 bases and J by 6 bases; unmatched bases: 8. CDR3 length equals 14 residues. The CDR3 DNA reads as TGTGCCAGCAGCTTGTGGCTAGCGGAGAGCGAGCAGTACTTC. Residues: CASSLWLAESEQYF.

This rearrangement joins TRBV4-3 to TRBJ2-3; 7 bases are a match to TRBD2. The ends lost 0 bases at V and 4 bases at J; junction bases unmatched: 4. Germline CDR1 reads LGHNA; CDR2 reads YSLEER. This CDR3 contains 15 residues. The CDR3 loop reads CASSQDGGGADTQYF. For the CDR3, the DNA is TGCGCCAGCAGCCAAGATGGTGGGGGGGCAGATACGCAGTATTTT.

V gene TRBV18 combines with J gene TRBJ1-3, with no clear D. The V gene lost 5 bases and the J gene lost 0 bases, with 11 bases spanning the gap. The germline V gene encodes CDR1 KGHSH and CDR2 LQKENI. This CDR3 is 15 amino acids long. The CDR3: CASSGVGSSGNTIYF. DNA for the CDR3: TGTGCCAGCTCAGGAGTAGGCAGCTCTGGAAACACCATATATTTT. Full variable domain (remainder filled in from reference TRBV18 and TRBJ1-3): NAGVMQNPRHLVRRRGQEARLRCSPMKGHSHVYWYRQLPEEGLKFMVYLQKENIIDESGMPKERFSAEFPKEGPSILRIQQVVRGDSAAYFCASSGVGSSGNTIYFGEGSWLTVV.